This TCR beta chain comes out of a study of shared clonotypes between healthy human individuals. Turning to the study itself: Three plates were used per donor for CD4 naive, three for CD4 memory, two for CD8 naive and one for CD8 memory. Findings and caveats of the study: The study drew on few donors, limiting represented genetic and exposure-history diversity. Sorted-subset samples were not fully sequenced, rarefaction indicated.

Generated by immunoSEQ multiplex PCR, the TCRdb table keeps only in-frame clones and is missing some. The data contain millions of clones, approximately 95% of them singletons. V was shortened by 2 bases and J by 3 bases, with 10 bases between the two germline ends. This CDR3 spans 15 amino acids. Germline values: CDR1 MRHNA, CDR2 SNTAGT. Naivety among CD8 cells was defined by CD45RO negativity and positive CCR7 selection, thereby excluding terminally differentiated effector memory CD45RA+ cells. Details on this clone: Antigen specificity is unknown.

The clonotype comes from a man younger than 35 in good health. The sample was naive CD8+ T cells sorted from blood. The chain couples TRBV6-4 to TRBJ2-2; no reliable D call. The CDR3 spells CASSDLPTYTGELFF. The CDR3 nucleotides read TGTGCCAGCAGTGACCTGCCAACATACACCGGGGAGCTGTTTTTT.